One sample yielded the 32 T cell receptor beta chains listed below, sequenced in a study of blood T cell repertoires in COVID-19 (TCRdb year 2020). Library creation used the immunoSEQ multiplex PCR assay. This immuneACCESS table, as held by TCRdb, lists in-frame sequences with V and J called but not all clones. Of the missing ones, under half trace to an unresolved V gene in checked studies; the others have no known cause. In this sample the table shows 55,000 or so clones, roughly three quarters of which occur a single time. The ten top clones hold around 3.5% of the sample. Sequencing was done on a sample of peripheral blood. Every receptor here comes from a man between 60 and 75 years old with acute or convalescent COVID-19.

CDR3 protein: CATSPPGGLYYGYTF. CDR3 bases: TGTGCCACCAGCCCACCGGGGGGGTTATACTATGGCTACACCTTC. The chain employs TRBV15 and TRBJ1-2, with a weak D call TRBD1 (5 bases). The ends were cut back, 5 bases at V and 3 bases at J, with 16 bases in the middle. Germline CDR1 reads LNHNV; CDR2 reads YYDKDF (reference sequence). The CDR3 extends over 15 amino acids.

The V and J genes are TRBV6-5 and TRBJ2-7; D possibly corresponds to TRBD2 (7 bases). Germline V gives CDR1 MNHEY, CDR2 SVGAGI. The CDR3 runs to 13 residues. Trimming shortened V by 7 bases and J by 7 bases, and 17 bases separated the two germline ends. CDR3 region: CASTGGGVGEQYF. The CDR3 DNA sequence: TGTGCCAGCACCGGAGGGGGGGTAGGTGAGCAGTACTTC.

The chain has TRBV10-3 and TRBJ1-6; D gene unclear. Germline loops: CDR1 ENHRY, CDR2 SYGVKD. V was pared by 2 bases and J by 9 bases, with 14 bases between. The CDR3 length is 15 residues. The CDR3 reads CAISEEPTPGSPLHF. CDR3 DNA sequence: TGTGCCATCAGTGAGGAGCCTACCCCCGGTTCACCCCTCCACTTT.

V gene TRBV2 combines with J gene TRBJ1-2; 12 bases are shared with TRBD1. The germline V gene encodes CDR1 SNHLY and CDR2 FYNNEI. This CDR3 region has 15 residues. J was trimmed by 13 bases and V by 3 bases; bases with no gene match: 12. CDR3 amino acids: CASSDLPPGQGASTF. The CDR3 nucleotides are TGTGCCAGCAGTGACTTACCCCCGGGACAGGGGGCCTCCACCTTC.

V and J are TRBV7-2 and TRBJ1-1, with TRBD1 matching over 9 bases. The V and J ends lost 6 bases and 4 bases, in that order; junction bases with no gene match: 15. Germline CDR1 and CDR2: SGHTA and FQGNSA. This CDR3 comprises 17 residues. CDR3: CASSTTGTGRVGTEAFF. In DNA, the CDR3 is TGTGCCAGCAGTACTACCGGGACAGGGCGGGTAGGCACTGAAGCTTTCTTT.

The V call is TRBV6-5, the J call TRBJ2-2; a possible D gene is TRBD1 (5 bases). V was cut by 9 bases and J by 0 bases, with 14 bases left in between. The CDR3 contains 15 residues. Germline V CDR1 and CDR2: MNHEY, SVGAGI. The CDR3 DNA reads as TGTGCCAGTTCAACGACAGACGCGAACACCGGGGAGCTGTTTTTT. Its protein is CASSTTDANTGELFF.

This chain joins TRBV30 and TRBJ2-5, with 10 bases aligning to TRBD2. The J segment lost 5 bases and the V segment lost 2 bases, leaving 8 bases of the junction unmatched. CDR1 GTSNPN and CDR2 SVGIG come from the germline V gene (reference sequence). This CDR3 has 15 residues. DNA of the CDR3: TGTGCCTGGAGTAGGGCTAGCGGGGGACCGGAGACCCAGTACTTC. This sequence encodes CAWSRASGGPETQYF.

The chain carries TRBV7-3 and TRBJ2-1; D not resolved. Germline CDR1 is SGHTA and CDR2 is FQGTGA. The CDR3 has 14 residues. Between the trimmed V and J ends, which lost 2 bases and 0 bases, there was a span of 5 bases. CDR3 in amino acids: CASSLGSSYNEQFF. DNA of the CDR3: TGTGCCAGCAGCTTAGGTAGCTCCTACAATGAGCAGTTCTTC. Complete variable domain (other parts from reference TRBV7-3 and TRBJ2-1): GAGVSQTPSNKVTEKGKYVELRCDPISGHTALYWYRQSLGQGPEFLIYFQGTGAADDSGLPNDRFFAVRPEGSVSTLKIQRTERGDSAVYLCASSLGSSYNEQFFGPGTRLTVL.

The genes are TRBV5-6 and TRBJ1-2; possibly TRBD1 for D (5 bases). The CDR3 loop spans 16 amino acids. Between the trimmed V and J ends, which lost 4 bases and 5 bases, there was a span of 21 bases. Per germline, CDR1 SGHDT and CDR2 YYEEEE. CDR3 region: CASSPTGTIGRYGYTF. The CDR3 nucleotides are TGTGCCAGCAGCCCCACCGGGACTATAGGACGGTATGGCTACACCTTC.

V usage is TRBV4-2 and J usage is TRBJ2-3; TRBD2 aligns across 8 bases. Germline V gene sequence: CDR1 LGHNA, CDR2 YNFKEQ. The CDR3 is made up of 17 amino acids. Trimming removed 1 base from V and 1 base from J; junction bases left unmatched: 7. This CDR3 is CASSQAGDSGGTDTQYF. In DNA form, the CDR3 reads TGTGCCAGCAGCCAAGCTGGAGATAGCGGGGGCACAGATACGCAGTATTTT.

This chain links TRBV19 with TRBJ1-2; the D gene is possibly TRBD1 (6 bases). In germline, CDR1 is LNHDA, CDR2 SQIVND (reference sequence). CDR3 length equals 15 residues. The V gene lost 3 bases and the J gene lost 4 bases, with 15 bases spanning the gap. The CDR3 region is CASSIGPGAPYGYTF. Here the CDR3 DNA reads TGTGCCAGTAGTATTGGGCCAGGGGCCCCCTATGGCTACACCTTC.

Notes on this clone: This sample includes further DNA sequences coding for the same CDR3. The J gene is TRBJ1-2, the V gene TRBV5-6; D possibly corresponds to TRBD1 (6 bases). CDR3 length: 12 residues. Per germline, CDR1 SGHDT and CDR2 YYEEEE. The V gene lost 4 bases and the J gene lost 3 bases, with 7 bases spanning the gap. The CDR3 coding sequence is TGTGCCAGCAGCGAGGGGGACTATGGCTACACCTTC. This encodes CASSEGDYGYTF.

This chain uses TRBV5-8 with TRBJ1-3; a possible D gene is TRBD1 (6 bases). The V gene's germline CDR1 is SGHTS and CDR2 YDEGEE. The CDR3 sequence is 16 residues long. V dropped 3 bases and J dropped 0 bases, with 13 bases sitting between them. CDR3 coding DNA: TGTGCCAGCAGCTACGGACAGCCGAACTCTGGAAACACCATATATTTT. This translates into CASSYGQPNSGNTIYF.

V and J are TRBV24-1 and TRBJ2-3; possible D gene TRBD1, 5 bases. CDR3 length equals 15 residues. Germline values: CDR1 KGHDR, CDR2 SFDVKD. Trimming cost V 1 base and J 5 bases, with 12 bases left between them. CDR3 DNA sequence: TGTGCCACCAGTGATTTTCAGGGTCCCGGAGATACGCAGTATTTT. It codes for CATSDFQGPGDTQYF.

This clone turned up a few times. The rearrangement uses TRBV6-1 and TRBJ2-7, with no clear D. V gave up 3 bases and J gave up 2 bases, with 8 bases separating them. The CDR3 is 13 amino acids. Germline CDR1 is MNHNS and CDR2 is SASEGT. CDR3 loop: CASSEGHTYEQYF. The DNA for the CDR3 is TGTGCCAGCAGTGAGGGCCATACCTACGAGCAGTACTTC.

The chain recombines TRBV30 with TRBJ2-3; no reliable D call. Per germline, CDR1 GTSNPN and CDR2 SVGIG (reference sequence). The CDR3 is 14 residues long. The V end was cut by 3 bases, the J end by 2 bases, with 12 bases between. CDR3 bases: TGTGCCTGGAGGGGCCTAAAGACCACAGATACGCAGTATTTT. Its protein product is CAWRGLKTTDTQYF.

The chain links TRBV7-6 to TRBJ1-6, with 11 bases matching TRBD1. V shed 1 base, J shed 7 bases, and the junction held 9 bases outside the gene matches. The CDR3 runs 18 residues. From germline, CDR1 is SGHVS and CDR2 FNYEAQ. CDR3 loop: CASSLVGAGTGGNSPLHF. The CDR3 DNA is TGTGCCAGCAGCTTAGTAGGCGCCGGGACAGGGGGAAATTCACCCCTCCACTTT.

This clone was detected only a few times. The chain recombines TRBV6-5 with TRBJ2-7; TRBD1 matches 7 bases. The V gene's germline CDR1 is MNHEY and CDR2 SVGAGI. The CDR3 spans 14 residues. V trimming: 6 bases; J trimming: 1 base; junction bases outside the gene matches: 6. CDR3 sequence: CASSRARGSYEQYF. CDR3 DNA: TGTGCCAGCAGCAGGGCCAGGGGGTCCTACGAGCAGTACTTC.

The chain joins TRBV10-3 to TRBJ1-5, with TRBD1 identical over 8 bases. The J segment lost 3 bases and the V segment lost 11 bases, leaving 6 bases of the junction unmatched. Germline V gives CDR1 ENHRY, CDR2 SYGVKD. CDR3 length: 13 residues. CDR3: CAVQGESNQPQHF. CDR3 nucleotides: TGTGCCGTACAGGGGGAGTCCAATCAGCCCCAGCATTTT.

This clone has just a few counts. This chain links TRBV7-9 with TRBJ2-2; TRBD1 might be the D (5 bases). This CDR3 has 15 amino acids. Per germline, CDR1 SEHNR and CDR2 FQNEAQ (reference sequence). Between the trimmed V and J ends, which lost 5 bases and 6 bases, there was a span of 16 bases. The CDR3 loop reads CASSPDSYGAGELFF. CDR3 coding DNA: TGTGCCAGCAGCCCAGACAGCTACGGAGCCGGGGAGCTGTTTTTT.

This clone turned up a few times. The J gene is TRBJ2-2, the V gene TRBV11-2, with 10 bases identical to TRBD1. Trimming took 5 bases from V and 0 from J; bases not matched to a gene: 3. CDR1 and CDR2 (germline): SGHAT, FQNNGV. The CDR3 sequence is 16 residues long. The CDR3 DNA follows: TGTGCCAGCAGCAGACAGGGGGCGCCGAACACCGGGGAGCTGTTTTTT. Its translation: CASSRQGAPNTGELFF.

The rearrangement uses TRBV19 and TRBJ1-1; 7 bases match TRBD1. CDR3 length: 14 residues. Germline CDR1 reads LNHDA; CDR2 reads SQIVND (reference sequence). With 4 bases clipped from V and 1 base from J, the junction kept 3 bases outside the gene matches. CDR3 DNA sequence: TGTGCCAGTAGTACGCAGGGGGGGAACACTGAAGCTTTCTTT. This sequence encodes CASSTQGGNTEAFF.

CDR3 DNA sequence: TGCGCCAGCAGCACCTTGCCCAGGGCGAGCGATGAGCAGTTCTTC. Protein product: CASSTLPRASDEQFF. J is TRBJ2-1 and V is TRBV5-1; TRBD1 is a possible D gene (5 bases). CDR3 length: 15 amino acids. Germline CDR1 is SGHRS and CDR2 is YFSETQ. The V end lost 4 bases, the J end lost 8 bases, and 19 bases lay between the germline ends.

This sequence joins TRBV5-8 and TRBJ1-1, with TRBD1 matching 8 bases. From germline, CDR1 is SGHTS and CDR2 YDEGEE. CDR3 length: 16 residues. Trimming removed 4 bases from V and 5 bases from J; junction bases left unmatched: 13. CDR3 residues: CASSRDPDRVWTEAFF. CDR3 sequence (DNA): TGTGCCAGCAGCCGCGACCCGGACAGGGTGTGGACTGAAGCTTTCTTT.

The chain couples TRBV5-1 to TRBJ2-5; TRBD1 matches 9 bases. J gave up 4 bases and V 2 bases, and 9 bases lay outside the gene matches. CDR1 is SGHRS and CDR2 is YFSETQ in the germline V gene. The CDR3 sequence is 16 residues long. The CDR3 bases are TGCGCCAGCAGCTTAGGGACAGGGCTAGGGGGAGAGACCCAGTACTTC. This encodes CASSLGTGLGGETQYF.

The CDR3 nucleotides read TGTGCCAGCAGCCCCTACACTGAAGCTTTCTTT. This codes for CASSPYTEAFF. The chain couples TRBV7-2 to TRBJ1-1; unclear D gene. Germline lookup yields CDR1 SGHTA and CDR2 FQGNSA. The CDR3 loop spans 11 amino acids. The germline V and J ends were trimmed by 5 bases and 3 bases, with 4 bases remaining between them.

The chain combines TRBV4-1 with TRBJ1-2; 12 nucleotides match TRBD1. This CDR3 has 17 amino acids. Germline V gives CDR1 MGHRA, CDR2 YSYEKL. Unmatched junction bases numbered 8, after V lost 1 base and J lost 5 bases. The CDR3 loop reads CASSQGPGQGAWYGYTF. CDR3 nucleotides: TGCGCCAGCAGCCAAGGGCCGGGACAGGGGGCGTGGTATGGCTACACCTTC.

This clone was seen only once. This chain uses TRBV4-1 with TRBJ2-3, with D perhaps TRBD2 (7 bases). Germline CDR1 is MGHRA and CDR2 is YSYEKL. This CDR3 comprises 15 residues. Deletions cut 3 bases from V and 8 bases from J, with 18 bases between. CDR3 sequence reads: CASSQLKGGQGTQYF. Here the CDR3 DNA reads TGCGCCAGCAGCCAGCTGAAGGGGGGGCAGGGTACGCAGTATTTT.

The V gene is TRBV5-1, the J gene TRBJ2-5; the match to TRBD2 covers 10 bases. V gave up 1 base and J gave up 2 bases; unmatched junction bases: 5. CDR1 is SGHRS, CDR2 YFSETQ, per germline. The CDR3 extends over 16 amino acids. The CDR3 protein is CASSLSPSGGQETQYF. The CDR3 region has the DNA TGCGCCAGCAGCTTGTCGCCTAGCGGGGGTCAAGAGACCCAGTACTTC. Full variable domain (missing parts from reference TRBV5-1 and TRBJ2-5): KAGVTQTPRYLIKTRGQQVTLSCSPISGHRSVSWYQQTPGQGLQFLFEYFSETQRNKGNFPGRFSGRQFSNSRSEMNVSTLELGDSALYLCASSLSPSGGQETQYFGPGTRLLVL.

This chain links TRBV7-2 with TRBJ1-6; weak D call: TRBD1 (5 bases). Germline V gene data show CDR1 as SGHTA and CDR2 as FQGNSA. The V gene lost 3 bases and the J gene lost 9 bases, with 15 bases spanning the gap. The CDR3 runs 15 residues. CDR3 in amino acids: CASSFDKGRGSPLHF. In DNA, the CDR3 is TGTGCCAGCAGCTTTGACAAGGGGAGGGGTTCACCCCTCCACTTT.

J is TRBJ1-2 and V is TRBV29-1; D perhaps matches TRBD1 (6 bases). This CDR3 contains 13 residues. The germline CDR1 and CDR2 sequences are SQVTM and ANQGSEA. Trimming shortened V by 7 bases and J by 8 bases, and 20 bases separated the two germline ends. CDR3 amino acids: CSASDSYRDGYTF. For the CDR3, the DNA is TGCAGCGCCTCCGATTCTTACAGGGACGGCTACACCTTC.

This clone was seen only once. The V and J genes are TRBV6-1 and TRBJ2-1; TRBD2 agrees at 8 bases. V lost 0 bases, J lost 7 bases, and 8 bases stayed unmatched. Germline lookup yields CDR1 MNHNS and CDR2 SASEGT. The CDR3 contains 16 residues. CDR3 protein: CASSEAGTSKGNEQFF. Written as DNA, the CDR3 is TGTGCCAGCAGTGAAGCGGGGACTAGTAAGGGGAATGAGCAGTTCTTC.